Listed below are T cell receptor beta chains from one sample, sequenced in a study of T-cell reconstitution after alpha-beta-depleted transplantation in children. TCRdb processed the PCR reads anew with MiXCR; each CDR3 protein has one entry. The data show hundreds of thousands of distinct CDR3 sequences, 13% seen once. The sequencing here drew on PBMCs, taken before TCRalphabeta/CD19-depleted stem cell transplant. The receptor set was obtained from a girl aged 2 to 10 with congenital amegakaryocytic thrombocytopenia, due to receive a stem cell transplant. The CDR3 runs from the conserved cysteine through the conserved F or W. Each record gives: CDR3 DNA, CDR3 protein, clone size, D gene, V gene, J gene. A D gene is named only where the DNA matches it firmly. Expanded clones are given a class, and other clones once, few, many or no size at all.

cdr3_nt: TGTGCCAGCAGTCCACAGACAGGGGACTATGGCTACACCTTC
cdr3_aa: CASSPQTGDYGYTF
clone_size: many
d_call: TRBD1
v_call: TRBV27
j_call: TRBJ1-2

cdr3_nt: TGTGCCAGCTCGACTTTAGCGGCAAGCTCCTACGAGCAGTACTTC
cdr3_aa: CASSTLAASSYEQYF
clone_size: few
d_call: NA
v_call: TRBV3-1
j_call: TRBJ2-7

cdr3_nt: TGTGCCAGCAGCCAAGAACTAGCGGGACAAGTCGGAGATACGCAGTATTTT
cdr3_aa: CASSQELAGQVGDTQYF
clone_size: many
d_call: TRBD2
v_call: TRBV4-2
j_call: TRBJ2-3

cdr3_nt: TGTGCCACCAGCAGAAAGCGGGGCTCCTACGAGCAGTACTTC
cdr3_aa: CATSRKRGSYEQYF
clone_size: NA
d_call: TRBD2
v_call: TRBV15
j_call: TRBJ2-7

cdr3_nt: TGTGCCAGCAGCTTAGTATGGAGGGGTGGGACTGAAGCTTTCTTT
cdr3_aa: CASSLVWRGGTEAFF
clone_size: many
d_call: NA
v_call: TRBV7-2
j_call: TRBJ1-1

cdr3_nt: TGTGCCAGCAGCGACGGGACTACCTCCCGAGAGCAGTACTTC
cdr3_aa: CASSDGTTSREQYF
clone_size: few
d_call: TRBD2
v_call: TRBV9
j_call: TRBJ2-7

cdr3_nt: TGTGCCAGCAGTTTCCTGGACAGACCCTACGAGCAGTACTTC
cdr3_aa: CASSFLDRPYEQYF
clone_size: many
d_call: NA
v_call: TRBV27
j_call: TRBJ2-7

cdr3_nt: TGTGCCAGCAGCCCTGGATCGACAGGGAACACTGAAGCTTTCTTT
cdr3_aa: CASSPGSTGNTEAFF
clone_size: many
d_call: NA
v_call: TRBV9
j_call: TRBJ1-1

cdr3_nt: TGTGCCAGTATGCTTGGCGGGGCGGACACTGAAGCTTTCTTT
cdr3_aa: CASMLGGADTEAFF
clone_size: many
d_call: NA
v_call: TRBV19
j_call: TRBJ1-1

cdr3_nt: TGCAGTGCTAGCGGCGACTACCTCACCTACGAGCAGTACTTC
cdr3_aa: CSASGDYLTYEQYF
clone_size: many
d_call: NA
v_call: TRBV20-1
j_call: TRBJ2-7

cdr3_nt: TGCGCCAGCAGCTTCCAGGGGATCTACAATGAGCAGTTCTTC
cdr3_aa: CASSFQGIYNEQFF
clone_size: few
d_call: NA
v_call: TRBV5-1
j_call: TRBJ2-1

cdr3_nt: TGTGCCAGCAGCCTCCAAGCGGGAGAGACCTACGAGCAGTACTTC
cdr3_aa: CASSLQAGETYEQYF
clone_size: many
d_call: TRBD2
v_call: TRBV4-2
j_call: TRBJ2-7

cdr3_nt: TGTGCCAGCAGCCCAAAGGGGGGGATCGAGCAGTACTTC
cdr3_aa: CASSPKGGIEQYF
clone_size: few
d_call: NA
v_call: TRBV7-9
j_call: TRBJ2-7

cdr3_nt: TGCAGCGTGGTGGAGGGGTCCGGGGAGCTGTTTTTT
cdr3_aa: CSVVEGSGELFF
clone_size: many
d_call: NA
v_call: TRBV29-1
j_call: TRBJ2-2

cdr3_nt: TGTGCCACCAGCAGAGATAGTCAGGGGCATCTTTGGTATGAGCAGTTCTTC
cdr3_aa: CATSRDSQGHLWYEQFF
clone_size: many
d_call: NA
v_call: TRBV15
j_call: TRBJ2-1

cdr3_nt: TGTGCCACCAGTGATTTTACCGGGAGTGCCTACAATGAGCAGTTCTTC
cdr3_aa: CATSDFTGSAYNEQFF
clone_size: NA
d_call: NA
v_call: TRBV24-1
j_call: TRBJ2-1

cdr3_nt: TGTGCCAGCAGCTTCTCAGTTGGGGAGACCCAGTACTTC
cdr3_aa: CASSFSVGETQYF
clone_size: NA
d_call: NA
v_call: TRBV7-2
j_call: TRBJ2-5

cdr3_nt: TGTGCCAGCAGGGACCAGGGGAACACCATATATTTT
cdr3_aa: CASRDQGNTIYF
clone_size: few
d_call: NA
v_call: TRBV12-3/TRBV12-4
j_call: TRBJ1-3

cdr3_nt: TGCAGCGTTGTGCGGGAGGGCCCGACAGATACGCAGTATTTT
cdr3_aa: CSVVREGPTDTQYF
clone_size: many
d_call: TRBD2
v_call: TRBV29-1
j_call: TRBJ2-3

cdr3_nt: TGCGCCAGCAGTGAACAATACAATGAGCAGTTCTTC
cdr3_aa: CASSEQYNEQFF
clone_size: many
d_call: NA
v_call: TRBV10-2
j_call: TRBJ2-1

cdr3_nt: TGTGCCAGCAGCTTGTATTGGGGCTCCTACGAGCAGTACTTC
cdr3_aa: CASSLYWGSYEQYF
clone_size: few
d_call: NA
v_call: TRBV5-6
j_call: TRBJ2-7

cdr3_nt: TGCAGTGCTAGATCGGTAGGGCTTGAGCAGTTCTTC
cdr3_aa: CSARSVGLEQFF
clone_size: many
d_call: NA
v_call: TRBV20-1
j_call: TRBJ2-1

cdr3_nt: TGTGCCAGCAGTTCTCACAGTGACTATGGCTACACCTTC
cdr3_aa: CASSSHSDYGYTF
clone_size: few
d_call: NA
v_call: TRBV7-9
j_call: TRBJ1-2

cdr3_nt: TGTGCCAGCCCCCCAGATCGAAGTCAAGCTTACGAGCAGTACTTC
cdr3_aa: CASPPDRSQAYEQYF
clone_size: many
d_call: NA
v_call: TRBV28
j_call: TRBJ2-7

cdr3_nt: TGCGCCAGCAGCTTGGCGGACAGTTTCCTCAACGAGCAGTTCTTC
cdr3_aa: CASSLADSFLNEQFF
clone_size: many
d_call: NA
v_call: TRBV5-1
j_call: TRBJ2-1